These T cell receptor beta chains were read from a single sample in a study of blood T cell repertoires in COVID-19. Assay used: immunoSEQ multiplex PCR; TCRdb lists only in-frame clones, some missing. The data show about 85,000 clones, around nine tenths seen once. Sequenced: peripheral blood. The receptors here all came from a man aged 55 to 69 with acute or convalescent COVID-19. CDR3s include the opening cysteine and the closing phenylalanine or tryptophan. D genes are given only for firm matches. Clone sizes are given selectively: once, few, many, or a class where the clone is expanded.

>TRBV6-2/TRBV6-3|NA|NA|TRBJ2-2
CASSPFEGGTNTGELFF
TGTGCCAGCAGCCCCTTTGAGGGGGGGACGAACACCGGGGAGCTATTTTTT
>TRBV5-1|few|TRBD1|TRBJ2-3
CASSLQGAKTDTQYF
TGCGCCAGCAGCTTACAGGGGGCGAAAACAGATACGCAGTATTTT
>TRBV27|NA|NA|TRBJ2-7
CASSLSGRAYEQYF
TGTGCCAGCAGTTTATCGGGCAGAGCCTACGAGCAGTACTTC
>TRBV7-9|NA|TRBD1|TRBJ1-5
CASSPGQGHQPQHF
TGTGCCAGCAGCCCGGGACAGGGGCATCAGCCCCAGCATTTT
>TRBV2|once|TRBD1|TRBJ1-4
CASSGQGATNEKLFF
TGTGCCAGCAGTGGACAGGGCGCAACTAATGAAAAACTGTTTTTT
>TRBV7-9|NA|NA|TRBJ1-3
CASSSGGTPRMPGNTIYF
TGTGCCAGCAGCTCAGGCGGGACTCCTCGGATGCCTGGAAACACCATATATTTT
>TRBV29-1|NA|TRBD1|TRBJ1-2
CSVGQGKQGYTF
TGCAGCGTCGGACAGGGCAAACAGGGCTACACCTTC
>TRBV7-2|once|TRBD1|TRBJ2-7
CASSPRGTGYEQYF
TGTGCCAGCAGCCCCCGAGGGACAGGGTACGAGCAGTACTTC
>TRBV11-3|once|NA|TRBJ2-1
CASSLGISASSYNEQFF
TGTGCCAGCAGCTTAGGTATTAGCGCGAGCTCCTACAATGAGCAGTTCTTC
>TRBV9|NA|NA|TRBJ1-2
CAGTQDYGYTF
TGTGCCGGGACTCAGGACTATGGCTACACCTTC
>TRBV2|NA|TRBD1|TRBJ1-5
CAIRGPSNQPQHF
TGTGCCATAAGGGGGCCCAGCAATCAGCCCCAGCATTTT
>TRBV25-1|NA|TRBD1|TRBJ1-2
CASSHRWTGIMDADGYTF
TGTGCCAGCAGTCACCGATGGACAGGGATTATGGATGCGGATGGCTACACCTTC
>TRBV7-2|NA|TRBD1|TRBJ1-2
CASSLQDRGRNYGYTF
TGTGCCAGCAGCTTACAAGACAGGGGACGGAACTATGGCTACACCTTC
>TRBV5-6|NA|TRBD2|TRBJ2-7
CASSLDLAGGLYEQYF
TGTGCCAGCAGCTTGGATCTAGCGGGGGGGCTGTACGAGCAGTACTTC
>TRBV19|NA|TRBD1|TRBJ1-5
CASIGGQGAYQPQHF
TGTGCCAGTATAGGGGGACAGGGGGCCTACCAGCCCCAGCATTTT
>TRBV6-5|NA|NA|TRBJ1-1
CASSYSRLLNTEAFF
TGTGCCAGCAGTTACTCGAGACTTTTAAACACTGAAGCTTTCTTT
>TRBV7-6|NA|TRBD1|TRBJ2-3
CASSPGQGVINTQYF
TGTGCCAGCAGCCCAGGACAGGGCGTGATAAATACGCAGTATTTT
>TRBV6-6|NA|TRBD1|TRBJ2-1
CASSSDRAPVREQFF
TGTGCCAGCAGTTCAGACAGGGCCCCAGTAAGAGAGCAGTTCTTC
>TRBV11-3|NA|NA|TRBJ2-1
CASSQNNEQFF
TGTGCCAGCAGCCAGAACAATGAGCAGTTCTTC
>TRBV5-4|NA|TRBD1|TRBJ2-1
CASSTGQIYNEQFF
TGTGCCAGCAGCACGGGACAGATCTACAATGAGCAGTTCTTC
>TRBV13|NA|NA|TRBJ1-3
CASSSRSHSGNTIYF
TGTGCCAGCAGCTCCAGGTCCCACTCTGGAAACACCATATATTTT
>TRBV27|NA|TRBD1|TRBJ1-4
CASRPGTGNEKLFF
TGTGCCAGCAGACCCGGGACAGGGAACGAAAAACTGTTTTTT
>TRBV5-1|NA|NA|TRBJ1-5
CASSLGGNGQPQHF
TGCGCCAGCAGCTTGGGCGGGAATGGTCAGCCCCAGCATTTT
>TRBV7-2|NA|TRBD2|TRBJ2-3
CASSLERAGGSTDTQYF
TGTGCCAGCAGCTTAGAGAGAGCGGGGGGCTCCACAGATACGCAGTATTTT
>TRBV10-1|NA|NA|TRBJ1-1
CASRDTRGTEAFF
TGCGCCAGCAGGGACACCCGAGGCACTGAAGCTTTCTTT
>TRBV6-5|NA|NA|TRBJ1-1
CASSGETEAFF
TGTGCCAGCTCCGGTGAGACTGAAGCTTTCTTT
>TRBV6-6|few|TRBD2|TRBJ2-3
CASSWTSITDTQYF
TGTGCCAGCAGTTGGACTAGCATCACAGATACGCAGTATTTT
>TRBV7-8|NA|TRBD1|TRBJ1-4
CASSSRQGVGANEKLFF
TGTGCCAGCAGCTCCCGGCAGGGGGTGGGAGCTAATGAAAAACTGTTTTTT
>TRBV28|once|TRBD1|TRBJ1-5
CASSFQQGLYSNQPQHF
TGTGCCAGCAGTTTTCAACAGGGGCTATATAGCAATCAGCCCCAGCATTTT
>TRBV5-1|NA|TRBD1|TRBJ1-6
CASSSQGQGSNSPLHF
TGCGCCAGCAGCTCCCAAGGACAGGGCTCTAATTCACCCCTCCACTTT
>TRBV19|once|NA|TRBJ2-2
CASSMTQNTGELFF
TGTGCCAGTAGTATGACTCAGAACACCGGGGAGCTGTTTTTT
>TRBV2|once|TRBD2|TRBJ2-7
CASRATSGVSYEQYF
TGTGCCAGCAGGGCGACTAGCGGGGTCTCCTACGAGCAGTACTTC
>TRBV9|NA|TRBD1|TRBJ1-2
CASSERVRTGVNYGYTF
TGTGCCAGCAGCGAACGGGTCAGAACAGGGGTTAACTATGGCTACACCTTC
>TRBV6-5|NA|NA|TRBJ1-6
CASRLEGPGSPLHF
TGTGCCAGCCGCCTGGAAGGGCCGGGGTCACCCCTCCACTTT
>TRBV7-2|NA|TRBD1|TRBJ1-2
CASSLATGSGYTF
TGTGCCAGCAGCTTAGCGACAGGGTCTGGCTACACCTTC
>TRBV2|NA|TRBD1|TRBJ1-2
CASRGDSFYGYTF
TGTGCCAGCAGGGGGGACAGTTTCTATGGCTACACCTTC
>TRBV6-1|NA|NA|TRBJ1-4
CASSEDLQGYHEKLFF
TGTGCCAGCAGTGAAGATCTACAGGGATACCATGAAAAACTGTTTTTT
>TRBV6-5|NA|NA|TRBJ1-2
CASSYSETDYGYTF
TGTGCCAGCAGTTACAGCGAGACGGACTATGGCTACACCTTC